This TCR beta chain emerged from a study of blood T cell repertoires in COVID-19. This table comes from immunoSEQ multiplex PCR, and its TCRdb copy is limited to in-frame clones, with some not included. The table includes fewer than 50,000 clones, 87% detected once. The J segment lost 5 bases and the V segment lost 4 bases, leaving 7 bases of the junction unmatched. The CDR3 runs 15 residues. CDR1 is SGHRS, CDR2 YFSETQ, per germline. This rearrangement joins TRBV5-1 to TRBJ2-7, with 12 bases identical to TRBD1. The sequenced sample consisted of peripheral blood. The clonotype comes from a man in his sixties with COVID-19, enrolled during active disease. The CDR3 sequence: CASSRDRGRQNEQYF. Here the CDR3 DNA reads TGCGCCAGCAGCCGGGACAGGGGGCGCCAGAACGAGCAGTACTTC.